The clone carrying this T cell receptor beta chain has just a few counts. Its cognate antigen is unknown. Use of 60 Vbeta and 13 Jbeta primers characterized the PCR. Here immunoSEQ multiplex PCR was the method, and the copy in TCRdb shows in-frame clones only, minus some. Seen here are roughly 110,000 clones, around 73% observed once, and the top ten hold 7.5% to 9%. The record originates from a study of cytomegalovirus exposure and HLA in healthy donors. Study-wide background: An early release of data contained around 80 million unique TCRs, which came from HLA-typed donors. Study-level points and caveats: Despite most TCR sequences being rare, some public TCRs occurred in many donors. As a later analysis showed, a missense DCLRE1C variant was linked to trimming of TCR beta V- and J-genes. Confirmation was obtained in vitro that a few CMV-associated chains are specific for CMV antigens.

There are 15 residues in the CDR3. The germline V gene has CDR1 SGHDT and CDR2 YYEEEE. V was clipped by 7 bases and J by 5 bases; unmatched bases: 8. The chain has TRBV5-6 and TRBJ2-2, with 10 bases that match TRBD2. Material: PBMCs. This receptor was taken from a man under 40 in good health and CMV-seronegative. CDR3 nucleotides: TGTGCCAGCTTGGCTAGCGGGAGTGATACCGGGGAGCTGTTTTTT. Protein product: CASLASGSDTGELFF. Complete variable domain (other parts from reference TRBV5-6 and TRBJ2-2): DAGVTQSPTHLIKTRGQQVTLRCSPKSGHDTVSWYQQALGQGPQFIFQYYEEEERQRGNFPDRFSGHQFPNYSSELNVNALLLGDSALYLCASLASGSDTGELFFGEGSRLTVL.